Below, 10 T cell receptor beta chains from the same sample are listed, as sequenced in a study of blood T cell repertoires in COVID-19. Repertoires were generated with immunoSEQ multiplex PCR, while TCRdb's copy carries only in-frame clones and drops some. The sample holds 190,000 or so clones, approximately 82% seen once. The sequenced material came from peripheral blood. The receptors come from a human donor with acute or convalescent COVID-19. The donor label of this sample is uncertain.

The J gene is TRBJ2-2, the V gene TRBV2; possible D gene TRBD1, 5 bases. Germline V CDR1 and CDR2: SNHLY, FYNNEI. This CDR3 spans 14 amino acids. V was shortened by 8 bases and J by 0 bases, with 10 bases between the two germline ends. The DNA of the CDR3 is TGTGCCAGCCAAATCAGGGCGAACACCGGGGAGCTGTTTTTT. This gives the protein CASQIRANTGELFF. Full variable domain (remainder filled in from reference TRBV2 and TRBJ2-2): EPEVTQTPSHQVTQMGQEVILRCVPISNHLYFYWYRQILGQKVEFLVSFYNNEISEKSEIFDDQFSVERPDGSNFTLKIRSTKLEDSAMYFCASQIRANTGELFFGEGSRLTVL.

This clone has only a few counts. The V and J genes are TRBV4-1 and TRBJ2-6; D not certain. Germline CDR1 is MGHRA and CDR2 is YSYEKL. The V and J ends lost 0 bases and 4 bases respectively, with 13 bases between them. The CDR3 has 17 residues. CDR3 sequence (DNA): TGCGCCAGCAGCCAAGAAGGTTGGGCGTCAGGGGCCAACGTCCTGACTTTC. Encoded protein: CASSQEGWASGANVLTF.

V usage is TRBV12-3 or TRBV12-4 and J usage is TRBJ1-5, with D unresolved. V dropped 8 bases and J dropped 3 bases, with 11 bases sitting between them. This CDR3 comprises 13 residues. CDR3 sequence: CASANGINQPQHF. CDR3 nucleotides: TGTGCCAGCGCTAACGGTATCAATCAGCCCCAGCATTTT.

This clone has more than one count but fewer than ten. The gene calls are TRBV5-1 and TRBJ1-1; tentative D call: TRBD1 (5 bases). This CDR3 is 16 amino acids long. Looked up from germline, CDR1 is SGHRS and CDR2 is YFSETQ. The V gene lost 0 bases and the J gene lost 0 bases, with 12 bases spanning the gap. The CDR3 spells CASSLADGAVNTEAFF. The CDR3 region has the DNA TGCGCCAGCAGCTTGGCCGATGGGGCAGTGAACACTGAAGCTTTCTTT.

The genes are TRBV19 and TRBJ1-5; TRBD1 matches 9 bases. This CDR3 has 13 residues. Per germline, CDR1 LNHDA and CDR2 SQIVND (reference sequence). Trimming took 7 bases from V and 7 from J; bases not matched to a gene: 5. Here the CDR3 DNA reads TGTGCCAGTAACGGACAGGGGATCCAGCCCCAGCATTTT. This codes for CASNGQGIQPQHF.

The V and J genes are TRBV7-2 and TRBJ1-5; D is ambiguous. CDR3 length: 13 amino acids. The V gene lost 5 bases and the J gene lost 7 bases, with 12 bases spanning the gap. Germline assignment: CDR1 SGHTA and CDR2 FQGNSA. Here the CDR3 DNA reads TGTGCCAGCAGCGCACGGGGAGGGCAGCCCCAGCATTTT. It translates to CASSARGGQPQHF.

This rearrangement joins TRBV15 to TRBJ2-1, with 14 bases matching TRBD2. This CDR3 is 17 amino acids long. V trimming: 0 bases; J trimming: 6 bases; junction bases outside the gene matches: 4. Germline CDR1 is LNHNV and CDR2 is YYDKDF (reference sequence). The CDR3 loop is CATSRETSGRGSNEQFF. The CDR3 nucleotides are TGTGCCACCAGCAGAGAGACTAGCGGGAGGGGTTCCAATGAGCAGTTCTTC.

The chain recombines TRBV7-9 with TRBJ2-5, with TRBD1 identical over 7 bases. The CDR3 totals 16 residues. With V trimmed by 5 bases and J by 5 bases, 14 bases remained unmatched. CDR1 SEHNR and CDR2 FQNEAQ come from the germline V gene (reference sequence). Here the CDR3 reads CASSLIGTAPRETQYF. The CDR3 DNA follows: TGTGCCAGCAGCCTTATAGGGACAGCACCCCGGGAGACCCAGTACTTC.

The J gene is TRBJ2-7, the V gene TRBV6-2 or TRBV6-3; TRBD2 matches at 8 bases. The trim removed 6 bases at V and 4 bases at J, leaving 5 bases unmatched. The CDR3 consists of 13 residues. Germline assignment: CDR1 MNHEY and CDR2 SVGEGT. CDR3 in DNA: TGTGCCAGCAGCCGGGAGGGATGGTACGAGCAGTACTTC. The encoded protein is CASSREGWYEQYF.

V gene TRBV6-5 combines with J gene TRBJ1-5, with a weak D call TRBD1 (6 bases). The length of the CDR3 is 15 residues. Germline CDR1 is MNHEY and CDR2 is SVGAGI. Trimming cost V 5 bases and J 1 base, with 12 bases left between them. This CDR3 reads CASSPQGLSNQPQHF. The CDR3 nucleotides read TGTGCCAGCAGTCCCCAGGGGCTGAGCAATCAGCCCCAGCATTTT.